This entry lists 23 T cell receptor beta chains sequenced from one sample in a study of blood T cell repertoires in COVID-19. TCRdb's table, derived via immunoSEQ multiplex PCR, lists solely in-frame clones and lacks some. The table has about 270,000 clones, less than 85% seen once. Input material: peripheral blood. Receptors originate from a human donor with COVID-19, enrolled during active disease. The donor label of this sample is uncertain.

The chain employs TRBV6-5 and TRBJ1-1; no reliable D call. The CDR3 contains 13 residues. Germline V lookup: CDR1 MNHEY, CDR2 SVGAGI. V shed 5 bases and J shed 6 bases, with 13 bases lying between them. The CDR3 nucleotides are TGTGCCAGCAGTCGGGTTTTTGGTTCTGAAGCTTTCTTT. Its translation is CASSRVFGSEAFF.

The chain links TRBV12-3 or TRBV12-4 to TRBJ1-6; 8 bases are a match to TRBD1. The CDR3 is 12 residues long. V shed 5 bases, J shed 15 bases, and the junction held 6 bases outside the gene matches. The DNA of the CDR3 is TGTGCCAGCAGTCCACTGACAGGGGACCTCCACTTT. Amino acids: CASSPLTGDLHF.

V is TRBV4-3 and J is TRBJ2-1, with a weak D call TRBD2 (6 bases). CDR3 length equals 14 residues. Germline values: CDR1 LGHNA, CDR2 YSLEER. Trimming took off 0 bases at V and 7 bases at J, with 10 bases between the two ends. The CDR3 DNA reads TGCGCCAGCAGCCAAGATACTAGCCTTAATGAGCAGTTCTTC. Translated, it gives CASSQDTSLNEQFF.

V gene TRBV3-1 (or the pseudogene TRBV3-2) combines with J gene TRBJ1-2; D possibly corresponds to TRBD1 (5 bases). This CDR3 is built from 16 residues. Germline CDR1 reads LGHDT; CDR2 reads YNNKEL (reference sequence). V was clipped by 0 bases and J by 1 base, with 12 bases between them. Here the CDR3 reads CASSQDFGGFNYGYTF. The CDR3 DNA sequence: TGTGCCAGCAGCCAAGATTTTGGGGGGTTTAACTATGGCTACACCTTC.

This rearrangement joins TRBV5-1 to TRBJ2-1; 7 bases fit TRBD1. Per the germline V gene, CDR1 is SGHRS and CDR2 is YFSETQ. This CDR3 contains 15 residues. The J segment lost 3 bases and the V segment lost 4 bases, leaving 7 bases of the junction unmatched. The CDR3 protein is CASSRRDRDYNEQFF. The CDR3 region has the DNA TGCGCCAGCAGCCGCCGGGACAGAGACTACAATGAGCAGTTCTTC. Together with reference TRBV5-1 and TRBJ2-1, the CDR3 gives the full variable domain: KAGVTQTPRYLIKTRGQQVTLSCSPISGHRSVSWYQQTPGQGLQFLFEYFSETQRNKGNFPGRFSGRQFSNSRSEMNVSTLELGDSALYLCASSRRDRDYNEQFFGPGTRLTVL.

This clone has more than one count but fewer than ten. The rearrangement uses TRBV5-1 and TRBJ2-7, with 9 bases aligning to TRBD2. Germline-derived CDR1 and CDR2 are SGHRS and YFSETQ. J lost 4 bases, V lost 1 base, and 6 bases had no gene match. CDR3 length: 15 residues. For the CDR3, the DNA is TGCGCCAGCAGCTTGTCGGCTAGCGGGATATACGAGCAGTACTTC. It codes for CASSLSASGIYEQYF.

The gene calls are TRBV7-2 and TRBJ2-2, with TRBD1 matching over 9 bases. The CDR3 has 16 residues. Germline lookup yields CDR1 SGHTA and CDR2 FQGNSA. Trimming removed 9 bases from V and 2 bases from J; junction bases left unmatched: 10. The CDR3 region is CASPRGTGPNTGELFF. The CDR3 coding sequence is TGTGCCAGTCCGCGGGGGACAGGGCCTAACACCGGGGAGCTGTTTTTT.

This rearrangement joins TRBV11-2 to TRBJ2-5, with D unclear. Germline V gene sequence: CDR1 SGHAT, CDR2 FQNNGV. V was trimmed by 1 base and J by 3 bases, leaving 3 bases between them. This CDR3 comprises 12 residues. CDR3: CASSLAEETQYF. The CDR3 coding sequence is TGTGCCAGCAGCTTAGCCGAAGAGACCCAGTACTTC.

This clone was seen only once. V is TRBV30 and J is TRBJ1-2, with 8 bases fitting TRBD1. J lost 4 bases, V lost 5 bases, and 9 bases had no gene match. The CDR3 loop spans 14 amino acids. CDR1 and CDR2 from the germline V gene are GTSNPN and SVGIG (reference sequence). As DNA, the CDR3 is TGTGCCTGGGTTCGAGACAGGGGTTTCTATGGCTACACCTTC. It translates to CAWVRDRGFYGYTF.

V usage is TRBV6-1 and J usage is TRBJ1-5, with 8 positions matching TRBD1. The trim removed 4 bases at V and 4 bases at J, leaving 18 bases unmatched. Germline assignment: CDR1 MNHNS and CDR2 SASEGT. The CDR3 totals 19 residues. Here the CDR3 DNA reads TGTGCCAGCAGTGGACCAGCTGTGGCAGGGGGCGAGGTTAATCAGCCCCAGCATTTT. Amino acid sequence: CASSGPAVAGGEVNQPQHF.

The rearrangement joins TRBV30 to TRBJ1-5; 8 nucleotides agree with TRBD1. Unmatched junction bases numbered 3, after V lost 2 bases and J lost 0 bases. Germline V gene lookup returns CDR1 GTSNPN and CDR2 SVGIG (reference sequence). The CDR3 covers 15 residues. CDR3 sequence reads: CAWSTDRGSNQPQHF. The CDR3 bases are TGTGCCTGGAGTACCGACAGGGGTAGCAATCAGCCCCAGCATTTT.

The V gene is TRBV7-2, the J gene TRBJ2-7; 8 bases align to TRBD1. With 5 bases clipped from V and 1 base from J, the junction kept 4 bases outside the gene matches. The CDR3 runs to 14 residues. CDR1 and CDR2 (germline): SGHTA, FQGNSA. This CDR3 is CASSVGTGSYEQYF. The CDR3, as DNA: TGTGCCAGCAGCGTCGGGACAGGTTCCTACGAGCAGTACTTC.

J is TRBJ2-3 and V is TRBV30, with D hard to call. Germline V gene data show CDR1 as GTSNPN and CDR2 as SVGIG (reference sequence). The ends were cut back, 4 bases at V and 1 base at J, with 9 bases in the middle. The CDR3 is 13 amino acids. CDR3 DNA sequence: TGTGCCTGGACCTCTCGAGGCACAGATACGCAGTATTTT. It translates to CAWTSRGTDTQYF.

This chain uses TRBV19 with TRBJ2-5; D might be TRBD1 (5 bases). This CDR3 spans 13 amino acids. Trimming pared 11 bases from V and 2 bases from J, leaving 15 bases between. Germline V gives CDR1 LNHDA, CDR2 SQIVND (reference sequence). In DNA, the CDR3 is TGTGCCTCCAAGACCCAGGGACAAGAGACCCAGTACTTC. Translating gives CASKTQGQETQYF.

V and J are TRBV7-2 and TRBJ2-1; tentative D call: TRBD2 (6 bases). This CDR3 has 16 residues. CDR1 SGHTA and CDR2 FQGNSA come from the germline V gene. V dropped 1 base and J dropped 10 bases, with 20 bases sitting between them. The CDR3 here is CASSLVVLATGGEQFF. Here the CDR3 DNA reads TGTGCCAGCAGCTTAGTTGTCCTAGCAACCGGAGGGGAGCAGTTCTTC. Full variable domain (remainder filled in from reference TRBV7-2 and TRBJ2-1): GAGVSQSPSNKVTEKGKDVELRCDPISGHTALYWYRQSLGQGLEFLIYFQGNSAPDKSGLPSDRFSAERTGGSVSTLTIQRTQQEDSAVYLCASSLVVLATGGEQFFGPGTRLTVL.

The chain has TRBV28 and TRBJ2-3; TRBD1 aligns across 9 bases. The CDR3 totals 18 residues. Per germline, CDR1 MDHEN and CDR2 SYDVKM. The V segment lost 1 base and the J segment 7 bases; nucleotides outside the gene matches: 15. CDR3 sequence: CASSLLWTGAHITNTQYF. Written as DNA, the CDR3 is TGTGCCAGCAGTTTATTGTGGACAGGGGCCCATATTACTAATACGCAGTATTTT.

The rearrangement links TRBV7-3 to TRBJ2-1, with 11 bases fitting TRBD2. Germline CDR1 SGHTA, CDR2 FQGTGA. This CDR3 comprises 18 residues. The trim removed 5 bases at V and 0 bases at J, leaving 9 bases unmatched. In DNA, the CDR3 is TGTGCCAGCAGCCAAGGGACTAGCGGAGACCGCTCCTACAATGAGCAGTTCTTC. Amino acid sequence: CASSQGTSGDRSYNEQFF.

This chain joins TRBV4-2 and TRBJ1-2; D not certain. The CDR3 covers 15 residues. Germline V gives CDR1 LGHNA, CDR2 YNFKEQ. V dropped 1 base and J dropped 0 bases, with 9 bases sitting between them. The CDR3 sequence is CASSQVAGSNYGYTF. In nucleotides, the CDR3 is TGTGCCAGCAGCCAAGTGGCGGGGTCTAACTATGGCTACACCTTC.

The genes are TRBV9 and TRBJ2-7; TRBD1 aligns across 11 bases. The V segment lost 0 bases and the J segment 4 bases; nucleotides outside the gene matches: 3. Germline lookup yields CDR1 SGDLS and CDR2 YYNGEE. The CDR3 runs to 15 residues. CDR3 in DNA: TGTGCCAGCAGCGTAGGGACAGGGGGCGGGTACGAGCAGTACTTC. This codes for CASSVGTGGGYEQYF.

The chain has TRBV7-2 and TRBJ2-3, with 12 bases matching TRBD2. This CDR3 has 19 residues. Germline trimming cut 5 bases from V and 3 bases from J; bases unmatched to any gene: 15. In germline, CDR1 is SGHTA, CDR2 FQGNSA. The CDR3: CASSPRLAGGPQVTDTQYF. Here the CDR3 DNA reads TGTGCCAGCAGCCCTAGGCTAGCGGGAGGGCCTCAGGTTACAGATACGCAGTATTTT.

The CDR3 DNA follows: TGTGCCAGCAGTTTTGGTCCCAGTAATGAGCAGTTCTTC. Protein sequence: CASSFGPSNEQFF. The V call is TRBV12-3 or TRBV12-4, the J call TRBJ2-1; D remains ambiguous. The CDR3 spans 13 residues. With 3 bases removed from V and 7 bases from J, the gap between germline ends came to 10 bases.

The V gene is TRBV7-3, the J gene TRBJ1-6, with 8 bases fitting TRBD1. Germline CDR1 reads SGHTA; CDR2 reads FQGTGA. With 5 bases clipped from V and 8 bases from J, the junction kept 2 bases outside the gene matches. The length of the CDR3 is 13 residues. CDR3 in amino acids: CASSPQGDSPLHF. The DNA of the CDR3 is TGTGCCAGCAGCCCACAGGGGGATTCACCCCTCCACTTT.

The chain carries TRBV29-1 and TRBJ1-4, with TRBD1 matching over 7 bases. The germline CDR1 and CDR2 sequences are SQVTM and ANQGSEA. CDR3 length equals 14 residues. J was trimmed by 0 bases and V by 6 bases; bases with no gene match: 4. CDR3 sequence reads: CSVRDSTTNEKLFF. The CDR3 nucleotides are TGCAGCGTCCGGGACAGCACAACTAATGAAAAACTGTTTTTT.